The next 2 T cell receptor beta chains were all read from a single sample in a study of blood T cell repertoires in COVID-19. Profiling relied on immunoSEQ multiplex PCR, and the TCRdb table lists in-frame clones only, not all of them. Of 210,000 or so clones listed, over 70% were seen once; the top ten hold around 3.8%. Sequenced input: PBMCs or T cells enriched from blood (not recorded which). These receptors all come from a woman younger than 45 who had been exposed to COVID-19.

The V gene is TRBV30, the J gene TRBJ2-2, with D possibly being TRBD2 (6 bases). V was shortened by 8 bases and J by 4 bases, with 17 bases between the two germline ends. The germline V gene has CDR1 GTSNPN and CDR2 SVGIG (reference sequence). This CDR3 is 14 amino acids long. The CDR3 coding sequence is TGTGCCGGCCGGGACCTCGGGGGCACCGGGGAGCTGTTTTTT. Translating it yields CAGRDLGGTGELFF.

The CDR3 is CASSVAGKNTGELFF. In DNA, the CDR3 is TGTGCCAGCAGCGTCGCAGGGAAGAACACCGGGGAGCTGTTTTTT. V is TRBV9 and J is TRBJ2-2, with a tentative D call TRBD1 (5 bases). Germline CDR1 is SGDLS and CDR2 is YYNGEE. This CDR3 comprises 15 residues. The V end was cut by 2 bases, the J end by 1 base, with 9 bases between. Full variable domain (remainder filled in from reference TRBV9 and TRBJ2-2): DSGVTQTPKHLITATGQRVTLRCSPRSGDLSVYWYQQSLDQGLQFLIQYYNGEERAKGNILERFSAQQFPDLHSELNLSSLELGDSALYFCASSVAGKNTGELFFGEGSRLTVL.